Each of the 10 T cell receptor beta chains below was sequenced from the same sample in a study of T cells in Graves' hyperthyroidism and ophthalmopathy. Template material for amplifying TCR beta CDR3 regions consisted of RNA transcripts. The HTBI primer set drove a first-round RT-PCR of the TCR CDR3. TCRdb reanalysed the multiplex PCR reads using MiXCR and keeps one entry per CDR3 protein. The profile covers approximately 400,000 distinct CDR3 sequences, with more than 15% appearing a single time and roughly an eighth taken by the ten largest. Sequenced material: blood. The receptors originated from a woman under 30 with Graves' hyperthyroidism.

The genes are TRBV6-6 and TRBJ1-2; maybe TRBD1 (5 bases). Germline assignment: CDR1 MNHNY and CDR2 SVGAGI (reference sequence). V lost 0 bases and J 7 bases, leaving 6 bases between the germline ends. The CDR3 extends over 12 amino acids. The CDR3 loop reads CASSYSGPGYTF. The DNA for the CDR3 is TGTGCCAGCAGTTACTCGGGGCCTGGCTACACCTTC.

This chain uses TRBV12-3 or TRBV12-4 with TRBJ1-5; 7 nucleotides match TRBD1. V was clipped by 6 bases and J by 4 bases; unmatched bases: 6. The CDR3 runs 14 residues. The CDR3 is CASRPGTDNQPQHF. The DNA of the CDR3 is TGTGCCAGCAGACCGGGGACAGATAATCAGCCCCAGCATTTT.

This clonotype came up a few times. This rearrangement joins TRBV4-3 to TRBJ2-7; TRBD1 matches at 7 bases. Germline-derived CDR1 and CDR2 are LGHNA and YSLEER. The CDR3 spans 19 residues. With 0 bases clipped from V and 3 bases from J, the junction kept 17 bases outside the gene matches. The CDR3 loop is CASSQDPIRRQGLDYEQYF. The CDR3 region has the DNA TGCGCCAGCAGCCAAGATCCCATCCGACGACAGGGATTGGACTACGAGCAGTACTTC.

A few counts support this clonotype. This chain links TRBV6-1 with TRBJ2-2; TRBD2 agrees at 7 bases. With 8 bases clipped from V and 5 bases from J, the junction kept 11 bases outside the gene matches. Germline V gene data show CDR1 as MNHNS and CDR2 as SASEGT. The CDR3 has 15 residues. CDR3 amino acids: CASGLEGGPTGELFF. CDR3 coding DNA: TGTGCCAGCGGGCTAGAGGGAGGGCCTACCGGGGAGCTGTTTTTT.

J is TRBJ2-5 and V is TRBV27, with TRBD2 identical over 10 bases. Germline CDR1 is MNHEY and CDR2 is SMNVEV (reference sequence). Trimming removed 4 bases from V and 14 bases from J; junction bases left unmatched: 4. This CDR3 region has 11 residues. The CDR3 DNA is TGTGCCAGCAGTTCCGGGACTAGCGAATACTTC. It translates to CASSSGTSEYF.

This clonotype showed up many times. In DNA form, the CDR3 reads TGCGCCAGCACCGATGGGACAGGGGGCCACACTGAAGCTTTCTTT. This encodes CASTDGTGGHTEAFF. V and J are TRBV10-2 and TRBJ1-1; TRBD1 matches at 12 bases. Trimming removed 7 bases from V and 3 bases from J; junction bases left unmatched: 6. The CDR3 sequence is 15 residues long. Germline CDR1 WSHSY, CDR2 SAAADI.

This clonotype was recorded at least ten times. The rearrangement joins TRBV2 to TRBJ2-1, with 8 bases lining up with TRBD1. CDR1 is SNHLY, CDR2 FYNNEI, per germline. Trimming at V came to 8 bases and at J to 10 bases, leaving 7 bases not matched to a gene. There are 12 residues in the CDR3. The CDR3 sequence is CASPGQGREQFF. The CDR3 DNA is TGTGCCAGCCCAGGACAGGGTCGCGAGCAGTTCTTC.

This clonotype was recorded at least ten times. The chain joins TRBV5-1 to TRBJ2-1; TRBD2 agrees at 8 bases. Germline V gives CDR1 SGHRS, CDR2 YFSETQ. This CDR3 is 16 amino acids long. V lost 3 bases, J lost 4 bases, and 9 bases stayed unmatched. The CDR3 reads CASSSGGLVSYNEQFF. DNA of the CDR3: TGCGCCAGCAGCTCCGGGGGACTAGTCTCGTACAATGAGCAGTTCTTC.

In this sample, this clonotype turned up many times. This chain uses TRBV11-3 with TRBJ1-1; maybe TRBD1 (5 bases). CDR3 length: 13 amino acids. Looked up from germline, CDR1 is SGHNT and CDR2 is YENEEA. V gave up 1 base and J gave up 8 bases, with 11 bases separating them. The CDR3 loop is CASSLGGSGEAFF. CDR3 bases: TGTGCCAGCAGCTTAGGTGGTTCAGGGGAAGCTTTCTTT.

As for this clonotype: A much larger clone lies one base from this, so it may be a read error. The CDR3: CASSLWAAFNEQFF. The CDR3 region has the DNA TGTGCCAGCAGCTTGTGGGCTGCGTTTAATGAGCAGTTCTTC. J is TRBJ2-1 and V is TRBV5-4, with no clear D. This CDR3 has 14 amino acids. V was trimmed by 1 base and J by 7 bases, leaving 12 bases between them. From germline, CDR1 is SGHNT and CDR2 YYREEE (reference sequence). Drawing the rest from reference TRBV5-4 and TRBJ2-1, the complete variable domain is ETGVTQSPTHLIKTRGQQVTLRCSSQSGHNTVSWYQQALGQGPQFIFQYYREEENGRGNFPPRFSGLQFPNYSSELNVNALELDDSALYLCASSLWAAFNEQFFGPGTRLTVL.